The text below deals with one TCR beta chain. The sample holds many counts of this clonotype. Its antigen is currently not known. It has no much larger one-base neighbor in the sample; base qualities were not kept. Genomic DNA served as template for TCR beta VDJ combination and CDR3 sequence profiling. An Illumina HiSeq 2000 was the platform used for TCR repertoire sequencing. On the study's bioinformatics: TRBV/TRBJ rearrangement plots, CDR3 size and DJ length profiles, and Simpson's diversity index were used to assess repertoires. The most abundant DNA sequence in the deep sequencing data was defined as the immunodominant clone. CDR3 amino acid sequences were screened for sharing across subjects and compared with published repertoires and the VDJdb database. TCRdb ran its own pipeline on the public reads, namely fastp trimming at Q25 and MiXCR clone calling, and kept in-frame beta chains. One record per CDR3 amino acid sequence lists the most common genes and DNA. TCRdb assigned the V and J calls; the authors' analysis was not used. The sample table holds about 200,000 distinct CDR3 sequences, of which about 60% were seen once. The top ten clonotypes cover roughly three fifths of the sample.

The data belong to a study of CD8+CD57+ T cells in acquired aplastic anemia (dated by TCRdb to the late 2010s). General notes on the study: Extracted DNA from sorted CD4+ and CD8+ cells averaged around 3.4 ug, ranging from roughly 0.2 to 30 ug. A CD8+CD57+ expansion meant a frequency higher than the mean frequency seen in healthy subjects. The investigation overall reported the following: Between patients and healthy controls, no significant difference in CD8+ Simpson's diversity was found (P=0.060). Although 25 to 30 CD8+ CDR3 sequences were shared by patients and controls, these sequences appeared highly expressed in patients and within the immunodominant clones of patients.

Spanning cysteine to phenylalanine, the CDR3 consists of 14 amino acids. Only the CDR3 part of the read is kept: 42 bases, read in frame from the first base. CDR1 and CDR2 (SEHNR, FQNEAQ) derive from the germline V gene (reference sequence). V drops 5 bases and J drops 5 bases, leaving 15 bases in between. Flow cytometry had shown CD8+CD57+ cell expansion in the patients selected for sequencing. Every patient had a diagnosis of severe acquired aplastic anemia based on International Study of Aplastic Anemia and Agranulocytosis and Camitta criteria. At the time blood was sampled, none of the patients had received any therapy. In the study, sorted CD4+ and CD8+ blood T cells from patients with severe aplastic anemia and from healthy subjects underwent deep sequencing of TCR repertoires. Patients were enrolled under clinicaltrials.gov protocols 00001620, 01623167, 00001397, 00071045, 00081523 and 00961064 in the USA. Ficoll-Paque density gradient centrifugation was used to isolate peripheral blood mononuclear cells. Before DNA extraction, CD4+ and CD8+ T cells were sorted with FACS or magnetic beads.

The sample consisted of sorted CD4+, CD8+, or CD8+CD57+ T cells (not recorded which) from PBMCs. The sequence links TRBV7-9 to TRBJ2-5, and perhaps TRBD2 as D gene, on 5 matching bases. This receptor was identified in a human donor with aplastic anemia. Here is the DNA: TGTGCCAGCAGCAGCGGAGGAAGTTGGGAGACCCAGTACTTC. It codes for CASSSGGSWETQYF.